What follows are 24 T cell receptor beta chains derived from one specimen sequenced in a study of radiation and T cells in renal cell carcinoma. Time point reported: blood 2 weeks post-SBRT. The treatment here: 15 Gy SBRT to primary tumor, nephrectomy 4 weeks later. The assay was immunoSEQ multiplex PCR, and TCRdb's table has in-frame clones only and misses some. The data show about 150,000 clones, 80% to 90% seen once. The specimen was blood, collected from a patient whose treatment included radiotherapy and nephrectomy. The receptors originated from a woman between 50 and 59 years old with renal cell carcinoma.

The J gene is TRBJ1-2, the V gene TRBV6-1, with D hard to call. V was cut by 4 bases and J by 5 bases, with 20 bases left in between. The CDR3 totals 16 residues. In germline, CDR1 is MNHNS, CDR2 SASEGT. The CDR3 DNA follows: TGTGCCAGCAGTGGCCACCCAGGAGGGAGTGGGTATGGCTACACCTTC. Translated: CASSGHPGGSGYGYTF.

CDR3 sequence reads: CASSLAGGTRGNTIYF. CDR3 in DNA: TGCGCCAGCAGCCTTGCCGGGGGGACCCGGGGAAACACCATATATTTT. J is TRBJ1-3 and V is TRBV5-1; possible D gene TRBD1, 5 bases. This CDR3 spans 16 amino acids. Germline CDR1 and CDR2: SGHRS and YFSETQ. V was trimmed by 4 bases and J by 4 bases, leaving 18 bases between them. Full variable domain (missing parts from reference TRBV5-1 and TRBJ1-3): KAGVTQTPRYLIKTRGQQVTLSCSPISGHRSVSWYQQTPGQGLQFLFEYFSETQRNKGNFPGRFSGRQFSNSRSEMNVSTLELGDSALYLCASSLAGGTRGNTIYFGEGSWLTVV.

This clone was counted only a few times. V and J are TRBV9 and TRBJ1-1; no clear D. This CDR3 spans 15 amino acids. Germline-derived CDR1 and CDR2 are SGDLS and YYNGEE. Trimming removed 4 bases at V and 1 base at J, with 14 bases between. CDR3 amino acids: CASSRTGIWNTEAFF. In DNA, the CDR3 is TGTGCCAGCAGCCGGACTGGGATATGGAACACTGAAGCTTTCTTT.

This chain uses TRBV6-5 with TRBJ2-3, with a weak D call TRBD2 (5 bases). The germline V gene encodes CDR1 MNHEY and CDR2 SVGAGI. Trimming took 2 bases from V and 11 from J, leaving 5 bases between them. CDR3 size: 10 residues. The CDR3 sequence: CASSYGGQYF. As DNA, the CDR3 is TGTGCCAGCAGTTACGGAGGGCAGTATTTT.

This chain uses TRBV5-1 with TRBJ2-5; D is unresolved. The germline gives CDR1 SGHRS, CDR2 YFSETQ. The V gene lost 3 bases and the J gene lost 1 base, with 13 bases spanning the gap. The CDR3 sequence is 15 residues long. CDR3 nucleotides: TGCGCCAGCAGCTCCCCAGACGGTAGCCAAGAGACCCAGTACTTC. Its translation: CASSSPDGSQETQYF.

This clone showed up just once. The rearrangement links TRBV6-1 to TRBJ1-2; possibly TRBD1 for D (6 bases). This CDR3 contains 16 residues. CDR1 and CDR2 (germline): MNHNS, SASEGT. V lost 3 bases, J lost 4 bases, and 18 bases lay in between. Here the CDR3 reads CASSDRGYREGYGYTF. The CDR3, as DNA: TGTGCCAGCAGTGATAGGGGATACAGGGAAGGCTATGGCTACACCTTC.

The chain combines TRBV19 with TRBJ2-2, with D hard to call. V lost 3 bases and J 1 base, leaving 3 bases between the germline ends. Germline CDR1 reads LNHDA; CDR2 reads SQIVND (reference sequence). The CDR3 length is 13 residues. Here the CDR3 reads CASSMWNTGELFF. CDR3 sequence (DNA): TGTGCCAGTAGTATGTGGAACACCGGGGAGCTGTTTTTT. The variable domain in full, with the rest retrieved from reference TRBV19 and TRBJ2-2, is DGGITQSPKYLFRKEGQNVTLSCEQNLNHDAMYWYRQDPGQGLRLIYYSQIVNDFQKGDIAEGYSVSREKKESFPLTVTSAQKNPTAFYLCASSMWNTGELFFGEGSRLTVL.

In this sample, this clone turned up a few times. A junction end diverges from the germline sequence, so it may reflect a read error. CDR3 region: CASSQTGQTEAFF. CDR3 DNA sequence: TGTGCTAGCAGCCAGACGGGACAAACTGAAGCTTTCTTT. V and J are TRBV7-7 and TRBJ1-1, with D tentatively TRBD1 (6 bases). The germline V gene has CDR1 SSHAT and CDR2 FNYEAQ (reference sequence). The CDR3 length is 13 residues.

This clone was picked up one time. V is TRBV7-9 and J is TRBJ2-7; unclear D gene. The CDR3 sequence is 15 residues long. V was pared by 5 bases and J by 1 base, with 15 bases between. Per the germline V gene, CDR1 is SEHNR and CDR2 is FQNEAQ (reference sequence). The DNA of the CDR3 is TGTGCCAGCAGCCATGACCTGTCCCCTTCCTACGAGCAGTACTTC. It specifies CASSHDLSPSYEQYF.

The chain uses TRBV5-4 and TRBJ1-2; no definite D call. CDR1 and CDR2 from the germline V gene are SGHNT and YYREEE (reference sequence). V was cut by 2 bases and J by 1 base, with 9 bases left in between. This CDR3 has 14 amino acids. Written as DNA, the CDR3 is TGTGCCAGCAGCTTCCGGTGGGGTAACTATGGCTACACCTTC. This codes for CASSFRWGNYGYTF.

The chain couples TRBV11-2 to TRBJ1-1, with D maybe TRBD1 (5 bases). Germline loops: CDR1 SGHAT, CDR2 FQNNGV. V lost 4 bases and J lost 4, with 10 bases in between. This CDR3 is 13 amino acids long. The CDR3 loop is CASSSGRGTEAFF. DNA for the CDR3: TGTGCCAGCAGCTCAGGAAGGGGCACTGAAGCTTTCTTT.

The chain uses TRBV29-1 and TRBJ2-2; TRBD2 agrees at 8 bases. This CDR3 has 13 residues. CDR1 and CDR2 from the germline V gene are SQVTM and ANQGSEA. With 7 bases clipped from V and 6 bases from J, the junction kept 7 bases outside the gene matches. CDR3 bases: TGCAGCGCACGGGCGGGGGGCGCCGGGGAGCTGTTTTTT. This translates into CSARAGGAGELFF.

The chain couples TRBV29-1 to TRBJ2-3; D uncertain. The CDR3 sequence is 14 residues long. CDR1 SQVTM and CDR2 ANQGSEA come from the germline V gene. The germline V and J ends were trimmed by 5 bases and 0 bases, with 12 bases remaining between them. CDR3 bases: TGCAGCGTTTCATTGAGAACAAGCACAGATACGCAGTATTTT. Residues: CSVSLRTSTDTQYF.

The chain couples TRBV6-5 to TRBJ2-7; the D gene is possibly TRBD2 (7 bases). Germline CDR1 is MNHEY and CDR2 is SVGAGI. V was trimmed by 6 bases and J by 3 bases, leaving 12 bases between them. The CDR3 covers 13 residues. The CDR3 reads CASSLGGGYEQYF. Written as DNA, the CDR3 is TGTGCCAGCAGCCTGGGAGGGGGCTACGAGCAGTACTTC.

The chain uses TRBV11-2 and TRBJ2-5; 7 nucleotides agree with TRBD1. Trimming at V came to 0 bases and at J to 2 bases, leaving 6 bases not matched to a gene. CDR3 length: 16 residues. Germline V gene data show CDR1 as SGHAT and CDR2 as FQNNGV. The CDR3 here is CASSLDLSRGQETQYF. The CDR3 DNA reads as TGTGCCAGCAGCTTAGATCTTAGCAGGGGGCAAGAGACCCAGTACTTC.

This clone was seen a few times. The chain carries TRBV7-3 and TRBJ2-1; 13 bases align to TRBD2. This CDR3 region has 15 residues. CDR1 is SGHTA and CDR2 is FQGTGA in the germline V gene. The junction had 5 bases not matched to a gene; V was cut back by 5 bases and J by 7 bases. CDR3 residues: CASSELAGGQNEQFF. CDR3 in DNA: TGTGCCAGCAGCGAACTAGCGGGGGGGCAGAATGAGCAGTTCTTC.

The chain's CDR3 is CAISDPGSGVTYEQYF. The CDR3 bases are TGTGCCATCAGTGACCCCGGGAGCGGGGTCACTTACGAGCAGTACTTC. V usage is TRBV10-3 and J usage is TRBJ2-7; TRBD2 agrees at 7 bases. The germline CDR1 and CDR2 sequences are ENHRY and SYGVKD. V lost 3 bases and J lost 4; bases outside the gene matches: 12. The length of the CDR3 is 16 residues.

The chain links TRBV2 to TRBJ2-3, with 7 bases aligning to TRBD2. The ends lost 4 bases at V and 0 bases at J; junction bases unmatched: 4. The germline gives CDR1 SNHLY, CDR2 FYNNEI. The CDR3 spans 15 residues. The CDR3: CASSARTRSTDTQYF. DNA of the CDR3: TGTGCCAGCAGTGCACGGACTAGAAGCACAGATACGCAGTATTTT.

The rearrangement links TRBV7-9 to TRBJ1-4; D gene unclear. The CDR3 contains 14 residues. The V gene's germline CDR1 is SEHNR and CDR2 FQNEAQ (reference sequence). Trimming left V 1 base short and J 7 bases short, with 10 bases between. CDR3 in amino acids: CASSLGFQSEKLFF. The CDR3 coding sequence is TGTGCCAGCAGCTTAGGGTTTCAAAGTGAAAAACTGTTTTTT.

The CDR3 sequence: CASSESGTGFSEQPQHF. The CDR3 DNA reads TGTGCCAGCAGTGAGTCAGGGACAGGGTTCTCCGAACAGCCCCAGCATTTT. This chain connects TRBV6-1 to TRBJ1-5; 9 bases fit TRBD1. CDR1 is MNHNS and CDR2 is SASEGT in the germline V gene. J lost 7 bases, V lost 3 bases, and 13 bases had no gene match. CDR3 length: 17 residues.

This clone was counted once. The chain employs TRBV5-1 and TRBJ2-7; 9 positions match TRBD2. The germline CDR1 and CDR2 sequences are SGHRS and YFSETQ. The junction had 2 bases not matched to a gene; V was cut back by 1 base and J by 3 bases. There are 14 residues in the CDR3. As DNA, the CDR3 is TGCGCCAGCAGCTTGTCGCGGGGGGGCTACGAGCAGTACTTC. Translated: CASSLSRGGYEQYF. The whole variable domain, filled in from reference TRBV5-1 and TRBJ2-7, reads KAGVTQTPRYLIKTRGQQVTLSCSPISGHRSVSWYQQTPGQGLQFLFEYFSETQRNKGNFPGRFSGRQFSNSRSEMNVSTLELGDSALYLCASSLSRGGYEQYFGPGTRLTVT.

The chain combines TRBV5-1 with TRBJ2-1, with 7 bases matching TRBD2. V lost 4 bases, J lost 2 bases, and 3 bases stayed unmatched. CDR3 length equals 14 residues. Germline CDR1 is SGHRS and CDR2 is YFSETQ. DNA of the CDR3: TGCGCCAGCAGCCCGGGGGGACCCTACAATGAGCAGTTCTTC. It codes for CASSPGGPYNEQFF.

The V and J genes are TRBV9 and TRBJ2-6; 7 positions match TRBD1. CDR1 and CDR2 (germline): SGDLS, YYNGEE. V dropped 3 bases and J dropped 2; count of bases not matched to a gene: 8. CDR3 length equals 17 residues. CDR3 nucleotide sequence: TGTGCCAGCAGCGGACAGGGTCGTATCCCTGGGGCCAACGTCCTGACTTTC. Its translation: CASSGQGRIPGANVLTF. Variable domain in full (rest from reference TRBV9 and TRBJ2-6): DSGVTQTPKHLITATGQRVTLRCSPRSGDLSVYWYQQSLDQGLQFLIQYYNGEERAKGNILERFSAQQFPDLHSELNLSSLELGDSALYFCASSGQGRIPGANVLTFGAGSRLTVL.

CDR3: CASSSSGGASQETQYF. The DNA for the CDR3 is TGCGCCAGCAGCTCTAGCGGGGGGGCCTCCCAAGAGACCCAGTACTTC. The chain uses TRBV5-1 and TRBJ2-5; 12 positions match TRBD2. V shed 3 bases, J shed 1 base, and the junction held 4 bases outside the gene matches. Germline CDR1 and CDR2: SGHRS and YFSETQ. The CDR3 has 16 amino acids. The whole variable domain, filled in from reference TRBV5-1 and TRBJ2-5, reads KAGVTQTPRYLIKTRGQQVTLSCSPISGHRSVSWYQQTPGQGLQFLFEYFSETQRNKGNFPGRFSGRQFSNSRSEMNVSTLELGDSALYLCASSSSGGASQETQYFGPGTRLLVL.